The 8 T cell receptor beta chains in this list originate from one sample, sequenced in a study of blood T cell repertoires in COVID-19 (dated by TCRdb to about 2020). Library preparation used the immunoSEQ multiplex PCR assay. TCRdb obtained this table from immuneACCESS and retained in-frame rearrangements with V and J assigned. These tables miss some clones; where compared with another copy, unresolved V genes account for less than half of the shortfall, and the remainder is unexplained. For this sample there are just under 350,000 clones; about four fifths appear just once. The top ten constitute 2.5% to 3.5% of the sample. The sequencing sample was made of peripheral blood. The source of these receptors is a man aged 30-40 years with active or convalescent COVID-19.

The rearrangement joins TRBV28 to TRBJ2-7; D may be TRBD1 (6 bases). V gave up 6 bases and J gave up 7 bases, with 16 bases separating them. Germline values: CDR1 MDHEN, CDR2 SYDVKM. This CDR3 comprises 13 residues. In DNA form, the CDR3 reads TGTGCCAGCAGGCCGGACAGTTTGGGGGAGCAGTACTTC. The encoded protein is CASRPDSLGEQYF.

This clone showed up just a few times. The gene calls are TRBV24-1 and TRBJ2-7; D not resolved. The germline V and J ends were trimmed by 2 bases and 3 bases, with 4 bases remaining between them. CDR1 and CDR2 from the germline V gene are KGHDR and SFDVKD. The CDR3 is made up of 12 amino acids. The CDR3 DNA sequence: TGTGCCACCAGTGATTCCCACTACGAGCAGTACTTC. Translated: CATSDSHYEQYF.

The chain employs TRBV9 and TRBJ2-5; TRBD1 matches at 7 bases. The V and J ends lost 3 bases and 1 base, in that order; junction bases with no gene match: 3. CDR1 SGDLS and CDR2 YYNGEE come from the germline V gene. This CDR3 contains 14 residues. The CDR3 here is CASSARDSQETQYF. CDR3 DNA: TGTGCCAGCAGCGCCCGGGACAGCCAAGAGACCCAGTACTTC.

The CDR3 loop is CATSSVQGAKNIQYF. For the CDR3, the DNA is TGTGCCACCAGCAGCGTTCAGGGGGCCAAAAACATTCAGTACTTC. The V and J genes are TRBV15 and TRBJ2-4, with a possible D match to TRBD1 (6 bases). Trimming took off 3 bases at V and 1 base at J, with 10 bases between the two ends. The germline V gene encodes CDR1 LNHNV and CDR2 YYDKDF (reference sequence). The CDR3 is 15 amino acids.

The chain combines TRBV11-2 with TRBJ2-2; possible D gene TRBD1, 8 bases. V shed 2 bases and J shed 7 bases, with 14 bases lying between them. From germline, CDR1 is SGHAT and CDR2 FQNNGV. The CDR3 is made up of 15 amino acids. The CDR3 DNA sequence: TGTGCCAGCAGCTTATTACAGGGGGAGGGCGGGGAGCTGTTTTTT. Translated, it gives CASSLLQGEGGELFF.

This sequence joins TRBV30 and TRBJ2-1; 9 bases are shared with TRBD2. The CDR3 contains 13 residues. The trim removed 2 bases at V and 12 bases at J, leaving 8 bases unmatched. Per the germline V gene, CDR1 is GTSNPN and CDR2 is SVGIG (reference sequence). DNA of the CDR3: TGTGCCTGGAGTTCAGGCGGGGGGGCCGCGCAGTTCTTC. This gives the protein CAWSSGGGAAQFF.

In its sample, this clone was seen once. CDR3 sequence reads: CATSMTSGVRYTQYF. The DNA for the CDR3 is TGTGCCACCAGTATGACTAGCGGGGTTAGGTATACGCAGTATTTT. The chain combines TRBV24-1 with TRBJ2-3, with 11 bases aligning to TRBD2. The germline gives CDR1 KGHDR, CDR2 SFDVKD. The CDR3 is 15 residues long. Trimming took 6 bases from V and 7 from J; bases not matched to a gene: 8.

The chain is built from TRBV6-2 or TRBV6-3 and TRBJ1-1; no reliable D call. The CDR3 runs to 15 residues. Germline V gene data show CDR1 as MNHEY and CDR2 as SVGEGT. The V and J ends lost 6 bases and 1 base respectively, with 15 bases between them. CDR3 in DNA: TGTGCCAGCAGCACTTACGCGTCCGCGAACACTGAAGCTTTCTTT. This codes for CASSTYASANTEAFF.